This T cell receptor beta chain was identified during a study of T cell responses to AZD1222 COVID-19 vaccine. Study observations and caveats: Dominant CD4 TCR responses targeted spike regions 160-218 and 743-854. Donors were largely white British and mainly female; clonal diversity was possibly underestimated. Nearly half of spike-specific TCRs reportedly go after variant regions that carry no mutations. At study baseline, merely about 6 AZD1222 recipients were seropositive.

The method was immunoSEQ multiplex PCR; TCRdb's version includes in-frame clones alone and lacks a portion of them. The sample contains some 130,000 clones, roughly 88% of which appear only once. To note about this clone: Its specificity is not known.

This receptor was identified in an adult who received the AZD1222 COVID-19 vaccine. The sample was peripheral blood, taken 28 days after the second AZD1222 dose.

In nucleotides, the CDR3 is TGCGCCAGCAGCCCCACGACAGGGGGCTTATATTCACCCCTCCACTTT. As protein: CASSPTTGGLYSPLHF. The rearrangement uses TRBV5-1 and TRBJ1-6; 10 bases align to TRBD1. V lost 4 bases to trimming and J lost 8 bases; unmatched junction nucleotides: 9. CDR3 length: 16 residues. Germline lookup yields CDR1 SGHRS and CDR2 YFSETQ.